Following are 22 T cell receptor beta chains from one sample sequenced in a study of cytomegalovirus exposure and HLA in healthy donors. It was with 60 Vbeta and 13 Jbeta primers that the PCR ran. Method: immunoSEQ multiplex PCR; TCRdb's copy keeps in-frame clones and lacks some. The sample records hundreds of thousands of clones, more than 75% being singletons. The sample taken for sequencing was PBMCs. The receptor set was obtained from a middle-aged man in good health and CMV-seropositive.

The V and J genes are TRBV9 and TRBJ2-7; 8 bases are a match to TRBD2. With 2 bases clipped from V and 9 bases from J, the junction kept 7 bases outside the gene matches. Germline CDR1 is SGDLS and CDR2 is YYNGEE. The CDR3 totals 13 residues. CDR3 sequence (DNA): TGTGCCAGCAGCGTCCGAGCGGGAGAGGTGCAGTACTTC. Protein product: CASSVRAGEVQYF.

The chain is built from TRBV14 and TRBJ1-1; perhaps TRBD1 as D (6 bases). CDR1 is SGHDN, CDR2 FVKESK, per germline. The CDR3 sequence is 14 residues long. V shed 0 bases and J shed 1 base, with 6 bases lying between them. CDR3 residues: CASSQEQGNTEAFF. Written as DNA, the CDR3 is TGTGCCAGCAGCCAAGAACAGGGGAACACTGAAGCTTTCTTT.

V and J are TRBV6-1 and TRBJ1-1, with D possibly matching TRBD1 (6 bases). CDR1 MNHNS and CDR2 SASEGT come from the germline V gene. Trimming removed 4 bases at V and 1 base at J, with 16 bases between. This CDR3 has 16 amino acids. CDR3 sequence: CASSVRAGVPNTEAFF. CDR3 coding DNA: TGTGCCAGCAGTGTTCGGGCAGGGGTCCCGAACACTGAAGCTTTCTTT.

This rearrangement joins TRBV5-1 to TRBJ2-5; 8 bases line up with TRBD2. After removal of 0 bases from V and 2 bases from J, the junction contained 6 bases not matched to a gene. Germline CDR1 and CDR2: SGHRS and YFSETQ. This CDR3 is 16 amino acids long. The DNA for the CDR3 is TGCGCCAGCAGCTTGGATTGGGGACTAGGGCAAGAGACCCAGTACTTC. It yields the protein CASSLDWGLGQETQYF.

The V call is TRBV5-6, the J call TRBJ2-7, with 10 positions matching TRBD1. Germline lookup yields CDR1 SGHDT and CDR2 YYEEEE. The CDR3 consists of 16 residues. The junction had 11 bases not matched to a gene; V was cut back by 4 bases and J by 4 bases. CDR3 sequence: CASSKGQGTRPYEQYF. The CDR3 nucleotides are TGTGCCAGCAGCAAGGGACAGGGGACTCGACCTTACGAGCAGTACTTC.

The gene calls are TRBV5-1 and TRBJ2-3; TRBD1 agrees at 8 bases. Germline values: CDR1 SGHRS, CDR2 YFSETQ. V trimming: 4 bases; J trimming: 1 base; junction bases outside the gene matches: 8. This CDR3 has 16 amino acids. The DNA of the CDR3 is TGCGCCAGCAGCCTCCCAACGGGACAGGGCACAGATACGCAGTATTTT. It specifies CASSLPTGQGTDTQYF.

This sequence joins TRBV27 and TRBJ1-5; D remains ambiguous. The V gene lost 3 bases and the J gene lost 4 bases, with 10 bases spanning the gap. The CDR3 runs 14 residues. The germline V gene encodes CDR1 MNHEY and CDR2 SMNVEV (reference sequence). CDR3 protein: CASSFRGGNQPQHF. The CDR3, as DNA: TGTGCCAGCAGTTTTCGGGGTGGGAATCAGCCCCAGCATTTT.

This clone appeared a few times. CDR3 coding DNA: TGTGCCAGCAGTGAGAGGCTAGTGGGAGACGAGCAGTACGTC. Translated, it gives CASSERLVGDEQYV. This chain connects TRBV2 to TRBJ2-7; weak D call: TRBD2 (5 bases). V lost 3 bases to trimming and J lost 5 bases, with 14 bases between them. The CDR3 is 14 residues long. CDR1 SNHLY and CDR2 FYNNEI come from the germline V gene.

This clone was observed once. The V call is TRBV7-8, the J call TRBJ2-1, with D perhaps TRBD2 (6 bases). Between the trimmed V and J ends, which lost 3 bases and 12 bases, there was a span of 9 bases. The CDR3 spans 11 residues. Germline V gives CDR1 SGHVS, CDR2 FQNEAQ. CDR3 nucleotides: TGTGCCAGCAGCTTGGGACTGGGGCAGTTCTTC. Encoded protein: CASSLGLGQFF. Filled out from reference TRBV7-8 and TRBJ2-1, the complete variable domain reads GAGVSQSPRYKVAKRGQDVALRCDPISGHVSLFWYQQALGQGPEFLTYFQNEAQLDKSGLPSDRFFAERPEGSVSTLKIQRTQQEDSAVYLCASSLGLGQFFGPGTRLTVL.

V usage is TRBV5-1 and J usage is TRBJ2-5; 7 bases are shared with TRBD1. Unmatched junction bases numbered 9, after V lost 3 bases and J lost 4 bases. The CDR3 is 15 residues long. CDR1 is SGHRS, CDR2 YFSETQ, per germline. This CDR3 is CASSYRQGAGETQYF. The CDR3 DNA reads TGCGCCAGCAGCTACCGACAGGGCGCAGGAGAGACCCAGTACTTC.

The chain couples TRBV5-5 to TRBJ1-3; D gene unclear. The CDR3 spans 16 residues. Germline lookup yields CDR1 SGHKS and CDR2 YYEKEE (reference sequence). V was clipped by 4 bases and J by 0 bases, with 14 bases between them. The CDR3 coding sequence is TGTGCCAGCAGCCTTGGGCCCTTGTTCTCTGGAAACACCATATATTTT. As protein: CASSLGPLFSGNTIYF.

The table lists this clone with a count of one. The V and J genes are TRBV7-9 and TRBJ1-5; perhaps TRBD1 as D (5 bases). The V and J ends lost 5 bases and 5 bases respectively, with 10 bases between them. Germline CDR1 is SEHNR and CDR2 is FQNEAQ (reference sequence). The CDR3 extends over 13 amino acids. The CDR3 is CASSQGGDQPQHF. The CDR3 DNA reads TGTGCCAGCAGCCAGGGAGGAGATCAGCCCCAGCATTTT. Full variable domain (missing parts from reference TRBV7-9 and TRBJ1-5): DTGVSQNPRHKITKRGQNVTFRCDPISEHNRLYWYRQTLGQGPEFLTYFQNEAQLEKSRLLSDRFSAERPKGSFSTLEIQRTEQGDSAMYLCASSQGGDQPQHFGDGTRLSIL.

The chain combines TRBV7-9 with TRBJ2-1, with 7 bases that match TRBD2. The CDR3 is 15 amino acids. Trimming cost V 5 bases and J 2 bases; bases outside gene matches: 6. Looked up from germline, CDR1 is SEHNR and CDR2 is FQNEAQ (reference sequence). CDR3 sequence (DNA): TGTGCCAGCAGCGGGGCGGGAGTTACCTACAATGAGCAGTTCTTC. Amino acids: CASSGAGVTYNEQFF.

Turning to this clone: The junction shows a germline mismatch at one end, possibly a read error. The gene calls are TRBV7-8 and TRBJ2-7; possible D gene TRBD1, 6 bases. CDR1 is SGHVS and CDR2 is FQNEAQ in the germline V gene. CDR3 length equals 14 residues. The DNA of the CDR3 is TGTGCCAGCAGCTTAGGGCAGGACAGCTACGAGCAGTGCTTC. This sequence encodes CASSLGQDSYEQCF.

V and J are TRBV6-1 and TRBJ2-7, with 7 bases aligning to TRBD2. There are 14 residues in the CDR3. Germline CDR1 reads MNHNS; CDR2 reads SASEGT. V gave up 8 bases and J gave up 3 bases; unmatched junction bases: 10. The CDR3 nucleotides are TGTGCCAGCGTCTTCCATAGCGGGTACTACGAGCAGTACTTC. Translation gives CASVFHSGYYEQYF.

J is TRBJ1-5 and V is TRBV10-3; 7 bases match TRBD1. J was trimmed by 2 bases and V by 6 bases; bases with no gene match: 4. The CDR3 is made up of 14 amino acids. Germline CDR1 ENHRY, CDR2 SYGVKD. The CDR3 DNA reads as TGTGCCATCAGGCAGGGGGTTGGCAATCAGCCCCAGCATTTT. It codes for CAIRQGVGNQPQHF.

The chain has TRBV5-6 and TRBJ1-3, with a possible D match to TRBD1 (5 bases). The CDR3 has 15 amino acids. V was clipped by 0 bases and J by 2 bases, with 9 bases between them. Looked up from germline, CDR1 is SGHDT and CDR2 is YYEEEE. The CDR3 DNA reads TGTGCCAGCAGCTTGGAGGCAGGGACTGGAAACACCATATATTTT. Translation gives CASSLEAGTGNTIYF. The complete variable domain, with remaining parts taken from reference TRBV5-6 and TRBJ1-3, reads DAGVTQSPTHLIKTRGQQVTLRCSPKSGHDTVSWYQQALGQGPQFIFQYYEEEERQRGNFPDRFSGHQFPNYSSELNVNALLLGDSALYLCASSLEAGTGNTIYFGEGSWLTVV.

The rearrangement uses TRBV4-1 and TRBJ1-5; TRBD1 is a possible D gene (6 bases). This CDR3 contains 19 residues. Germline V gives CDR1 MGHRA, CDR2 YSYEKL. Trimming stripped 0 bases from V and 5 bases from J, with 23 bases between. For the CDR3, the DNA is TGCGCCAGCAGCCAAGAGGGGTTCATTGGGCAGGGGAGAGATCAGCCCCAGCATTTT. Translation: CASSQEGFIGQGRDQPQHF.

The chain uses TRBV27 and TRBJ2-1; D perhaps matches TRBD2 (6 bases). V lost 3 bases and J 4 bases, leaving 13 bases between the germline ends. The CDR3 has 15 residues. CDR1 and CDR2 from the germline V gene are MNHEY and SMNVEV (reference sequence). The chain's CDR3 is CASSFNGGGYNEQFF. CDR3 coding DNA: TGTGCCAGCAGTTTCAACGGGGGAGGTTACAATGAGCAGTTCTTC.

The chain has TRBV19 and TRBJ1-1; D is uncertain. The CDR3 covers 13 residues. The germline CDR1 and CDR2 sequences are LNHDA and SQIVND (reference sequence). Trimming stripped 7 bases from V and 3 bases from J, with 12 bases between. CDR3 nucleotides: TGTGCCAGTATATCCAGGTTGTACACTGAAGCTTTCTTT. It encodes CASISRLYTEAFF.

The CDR3 here is CASSYSTGLRAYEQYV. The DNA of the CDR3 is TGTGCCAGCAGTTACTCGACAGGGCTCCGAGCCTACGAGCAGTACGTC. The rearrangement links TRBV6-6 to TRBJ2-7; TRBD1 agrees at 7 bases. The junction had 7 bases not matched to a gene; V was cut back by 0 bases and J by 2 bases. This CDR3 is 16 amino acids long. CDR1 is MNHNY, CDR2 SVGAGI, per germline (reference sequence).

The rearrangement links TRBV7-8 to TRBJ1-1, with no clear D. CDR1 and CDR2 (germline): SGHVS, FQNEAQ. Trimming cost V 0 bases and J 4 bases, with 3 bases left between them. The CDR3 covers 12 residues. CDR3 loop: CASSLAGTEAFF. The CDR3 DNA reads TGTGCCAGCAGCTTAGCCGGCACTGAAGCTTTCTTT.